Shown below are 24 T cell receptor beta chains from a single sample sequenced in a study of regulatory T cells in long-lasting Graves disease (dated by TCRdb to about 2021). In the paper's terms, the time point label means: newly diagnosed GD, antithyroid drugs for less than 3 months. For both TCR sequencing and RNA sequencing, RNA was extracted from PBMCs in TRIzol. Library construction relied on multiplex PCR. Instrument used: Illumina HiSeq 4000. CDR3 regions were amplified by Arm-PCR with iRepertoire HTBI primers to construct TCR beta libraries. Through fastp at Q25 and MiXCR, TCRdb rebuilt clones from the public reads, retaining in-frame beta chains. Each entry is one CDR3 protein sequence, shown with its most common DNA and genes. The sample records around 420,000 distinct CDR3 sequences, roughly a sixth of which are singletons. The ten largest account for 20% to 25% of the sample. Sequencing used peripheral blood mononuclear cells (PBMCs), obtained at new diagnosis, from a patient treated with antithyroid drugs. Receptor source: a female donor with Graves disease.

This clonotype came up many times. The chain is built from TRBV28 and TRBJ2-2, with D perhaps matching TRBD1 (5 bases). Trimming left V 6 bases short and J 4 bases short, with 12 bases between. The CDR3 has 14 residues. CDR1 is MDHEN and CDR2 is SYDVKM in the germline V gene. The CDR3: CASRATASTGELFF. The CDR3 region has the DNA TGTGCCAGCAGGGCGACAGCGTCCACCGGGGAGCTGTTTTTT.

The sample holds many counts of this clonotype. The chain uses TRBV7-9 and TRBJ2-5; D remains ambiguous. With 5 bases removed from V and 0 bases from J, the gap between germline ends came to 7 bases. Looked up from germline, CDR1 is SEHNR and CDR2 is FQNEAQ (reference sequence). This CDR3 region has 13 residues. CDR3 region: CASSPPYQETQYF. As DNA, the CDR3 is TGTGCCAGCAGCCCCCCGTACCAAGAGACCCAGTACTTC.

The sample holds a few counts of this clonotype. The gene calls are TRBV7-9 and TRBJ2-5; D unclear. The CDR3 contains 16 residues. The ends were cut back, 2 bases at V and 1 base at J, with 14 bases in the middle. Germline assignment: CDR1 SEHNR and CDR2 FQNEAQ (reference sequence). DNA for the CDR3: TGTGCCAGCAGCTTAAGGCTAACACAGATCCAAGAGACCCAGTACTTC. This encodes CASSLRLTQIQETQYF.

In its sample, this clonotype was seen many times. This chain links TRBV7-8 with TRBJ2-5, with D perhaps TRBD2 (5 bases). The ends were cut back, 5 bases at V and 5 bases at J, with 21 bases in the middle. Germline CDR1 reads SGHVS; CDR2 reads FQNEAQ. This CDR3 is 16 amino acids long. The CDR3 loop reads CASSLPVRLAGETQYF. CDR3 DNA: TGTGCCAGCAGCCTCCCCGTTCGGCTAGCTGGGGAGACCCAGTACTTC. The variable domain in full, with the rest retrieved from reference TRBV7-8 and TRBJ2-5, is GAGVSQSPRYKVAKRGQDVALRCDPISGHVSLFWYQQALGQGPEFLTYFQNEAQLDKSGLPSDRFFAERPEGSVSTLKIQRTQQEDSAVYLCASSLPVRLAGETQYFGPGTRLLVL.

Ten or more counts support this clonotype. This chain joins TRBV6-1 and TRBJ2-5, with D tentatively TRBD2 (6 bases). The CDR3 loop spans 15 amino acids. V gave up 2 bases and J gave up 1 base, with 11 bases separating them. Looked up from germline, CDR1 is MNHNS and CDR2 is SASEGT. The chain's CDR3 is CASSELAEIQETQYF. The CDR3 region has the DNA TGTGCCAGCAGTGAATTAGCGGAAATCCAAGAGACCCAGTACTTC.

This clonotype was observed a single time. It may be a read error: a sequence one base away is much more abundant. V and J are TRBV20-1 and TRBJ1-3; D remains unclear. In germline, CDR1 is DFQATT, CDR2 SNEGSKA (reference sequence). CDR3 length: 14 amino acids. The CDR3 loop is CSARPEYSGNTTYF. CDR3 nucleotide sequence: TGCAGTGCTAGACCGGAGTACTCTGGAAACACCACATATTTT.

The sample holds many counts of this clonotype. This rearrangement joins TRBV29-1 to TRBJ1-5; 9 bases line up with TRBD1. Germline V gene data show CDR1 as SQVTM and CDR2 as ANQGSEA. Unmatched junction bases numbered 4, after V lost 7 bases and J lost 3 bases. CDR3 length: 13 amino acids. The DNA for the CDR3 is TGCAGCGCCGGGACAGGGAACAATCAGCCCCAGCATTTT. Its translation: CSAGTGNNQPQHF.

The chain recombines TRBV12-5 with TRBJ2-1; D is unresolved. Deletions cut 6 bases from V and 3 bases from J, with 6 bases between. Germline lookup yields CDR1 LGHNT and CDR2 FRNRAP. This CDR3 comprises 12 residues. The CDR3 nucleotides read TGTGCTAGTGGCACGAGCTACAATGAGCAGTTCTTC. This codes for CASGTSYNEQFF.

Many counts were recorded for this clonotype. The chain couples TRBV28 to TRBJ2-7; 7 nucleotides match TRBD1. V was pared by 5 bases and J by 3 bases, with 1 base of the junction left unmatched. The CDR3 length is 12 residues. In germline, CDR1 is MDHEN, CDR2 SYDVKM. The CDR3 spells CASSRQGYEQYF. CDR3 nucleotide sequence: TGTGCCAGCAGTCGACAGGGCTACGAGCAGTACTTC. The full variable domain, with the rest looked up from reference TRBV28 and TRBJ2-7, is DVKVTQSSRYLVKRTGEKVFLECVQDMDHENMFWYRQDPGLGLRLIYFSYDVKMKEKGDIPEGYSVSREKKERFSLILESASTNQTSMYLCASSRQGYEQYFGPGTRLTVT.

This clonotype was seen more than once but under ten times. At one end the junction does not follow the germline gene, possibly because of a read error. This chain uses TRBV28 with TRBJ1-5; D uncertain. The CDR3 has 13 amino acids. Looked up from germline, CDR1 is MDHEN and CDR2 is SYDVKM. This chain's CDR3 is CASRLYSDQPQHF. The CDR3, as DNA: TGTGCCAGCCGGCTATATAGCGATCAGCCCCAGCATTTT.

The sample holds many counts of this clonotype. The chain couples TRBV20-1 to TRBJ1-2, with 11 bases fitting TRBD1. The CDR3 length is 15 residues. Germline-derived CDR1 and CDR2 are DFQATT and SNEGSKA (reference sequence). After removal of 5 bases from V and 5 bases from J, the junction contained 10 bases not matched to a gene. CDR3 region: CSAGGGQGAEYGYTF. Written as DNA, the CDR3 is TGCAGTGCTGGGGGAGGACAGGGGGCGGAATATGGCTACACCTTC.

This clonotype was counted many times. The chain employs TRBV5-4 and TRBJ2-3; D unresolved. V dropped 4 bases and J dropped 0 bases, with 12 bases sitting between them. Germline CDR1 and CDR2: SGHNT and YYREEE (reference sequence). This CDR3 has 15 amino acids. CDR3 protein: CASSPKDGSTDTQYF. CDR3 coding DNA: TGTGCCAGCAGCCCCAAAGACGGAAGCACAGATACGCAGTATTTT.

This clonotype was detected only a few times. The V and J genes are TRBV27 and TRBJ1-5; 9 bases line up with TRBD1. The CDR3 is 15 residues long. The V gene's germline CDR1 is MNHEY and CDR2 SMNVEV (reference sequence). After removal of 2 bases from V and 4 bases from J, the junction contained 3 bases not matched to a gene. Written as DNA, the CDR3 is TGTGCCAGCAGTTTACGGACAGGGGATAATCAGCCCCAGCATTTT. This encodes CASSLRTGDNQPQHF.

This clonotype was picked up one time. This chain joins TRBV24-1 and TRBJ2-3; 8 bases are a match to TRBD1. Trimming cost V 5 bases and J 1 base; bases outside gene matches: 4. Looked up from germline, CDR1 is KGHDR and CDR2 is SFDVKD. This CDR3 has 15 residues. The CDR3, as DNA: TGTGCCACCAGTGGGACAGGGTTTGGCACAGATACGCAGTATTTT. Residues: CATSGTGFGTDTQYF.

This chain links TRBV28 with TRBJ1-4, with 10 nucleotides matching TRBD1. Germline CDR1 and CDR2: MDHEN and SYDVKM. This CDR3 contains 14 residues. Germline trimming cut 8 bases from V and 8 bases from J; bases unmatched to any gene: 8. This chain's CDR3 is CASEGQGMEEKLFF. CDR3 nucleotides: TGTGCCAGCGAGGGACAGGGGATGGAGGAAAAACTGTTTTTT.

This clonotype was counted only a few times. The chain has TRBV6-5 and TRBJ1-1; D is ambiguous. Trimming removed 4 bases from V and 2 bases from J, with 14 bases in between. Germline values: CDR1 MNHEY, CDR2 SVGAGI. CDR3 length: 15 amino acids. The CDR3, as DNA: TGTGCCAGCAGTTCTAGCCCCCTGTTCAACACTGAAGCTTTCTTT. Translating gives CASSSSPLFNTEAFF.

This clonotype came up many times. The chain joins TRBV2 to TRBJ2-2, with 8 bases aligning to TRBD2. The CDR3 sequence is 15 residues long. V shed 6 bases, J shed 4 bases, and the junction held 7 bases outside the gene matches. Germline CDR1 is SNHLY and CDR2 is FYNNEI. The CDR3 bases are TGTGCCAGCAGACTTAACGGGGGGGGCACCGGGGAGCTGTTTTTT. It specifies CASRLNGGGTGELFF.

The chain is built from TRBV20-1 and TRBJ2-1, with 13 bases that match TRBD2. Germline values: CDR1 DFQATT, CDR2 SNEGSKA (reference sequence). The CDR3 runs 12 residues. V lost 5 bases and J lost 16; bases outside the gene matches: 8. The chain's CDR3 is CSAPSRTSGSFF. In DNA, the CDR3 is TGCAGTGCTCCGTCTAGGACTAGCGGGAGTTTCTTC.

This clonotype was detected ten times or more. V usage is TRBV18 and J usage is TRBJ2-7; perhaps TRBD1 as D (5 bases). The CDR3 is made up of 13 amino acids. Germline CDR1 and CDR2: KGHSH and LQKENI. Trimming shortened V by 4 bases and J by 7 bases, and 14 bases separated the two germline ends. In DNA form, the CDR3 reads TGTGCCAGCTCACTCAGGGTGGCTGAAGAGCAGTACTTC. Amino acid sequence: CASSLRVAEEQYF.

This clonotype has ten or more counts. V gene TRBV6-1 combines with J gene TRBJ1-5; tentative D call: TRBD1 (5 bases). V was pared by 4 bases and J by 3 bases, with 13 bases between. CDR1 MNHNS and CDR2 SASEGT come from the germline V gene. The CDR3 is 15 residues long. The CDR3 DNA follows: TGTGCCAGCAGTGGGCTCGGGGACCTCAATCAGCCCCAGCATTTT. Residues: CASSGLGDLNQPQHF.

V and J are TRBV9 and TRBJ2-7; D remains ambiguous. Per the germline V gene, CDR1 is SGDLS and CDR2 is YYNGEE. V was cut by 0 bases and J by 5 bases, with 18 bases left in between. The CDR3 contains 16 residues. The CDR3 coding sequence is TGTGCCAGCAGCGTAGGTGCCAGCCGGTTCGGCGACGAGCAGTACTTC. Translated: CASSVGASRFGDEQYF.

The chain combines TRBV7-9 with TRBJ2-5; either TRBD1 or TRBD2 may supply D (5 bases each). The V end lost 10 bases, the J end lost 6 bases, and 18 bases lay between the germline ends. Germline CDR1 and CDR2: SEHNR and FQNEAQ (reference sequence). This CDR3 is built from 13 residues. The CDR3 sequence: CATVGPARKTQYF. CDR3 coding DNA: TGTGCCACAGTGGGACCAGCGAGAAAGACCCAGTACTTC.

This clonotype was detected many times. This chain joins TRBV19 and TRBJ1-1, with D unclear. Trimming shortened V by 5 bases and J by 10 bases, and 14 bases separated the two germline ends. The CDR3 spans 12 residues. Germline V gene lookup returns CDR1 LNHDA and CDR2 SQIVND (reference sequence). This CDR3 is CASSPGLAAAFF. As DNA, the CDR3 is TGTGCCAGTAGTCCGGGCCTTGCTGCAGCTTTCTTT. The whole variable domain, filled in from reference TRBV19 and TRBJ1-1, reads DGGITQSPKYLFRKEGQNVTLSCEQNLNHDAMYWYRQDPGQGLRLIYYSQIVNDFQKGDIAEGYSVSREKKESFPLTVTSAQKNPTAFYLCASSPGLAAAFFGQGTRLTVV.

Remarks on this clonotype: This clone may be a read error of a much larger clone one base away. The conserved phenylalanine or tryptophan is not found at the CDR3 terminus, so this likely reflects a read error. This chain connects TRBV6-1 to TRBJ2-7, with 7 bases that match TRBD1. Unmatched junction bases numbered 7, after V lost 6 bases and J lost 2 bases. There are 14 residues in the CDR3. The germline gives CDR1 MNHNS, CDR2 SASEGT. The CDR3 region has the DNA TGTGCCAGCAGCCTCGAACAGGGGCCCTACGAGCAGTACTTA. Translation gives CASSLEQGPYEQYL.